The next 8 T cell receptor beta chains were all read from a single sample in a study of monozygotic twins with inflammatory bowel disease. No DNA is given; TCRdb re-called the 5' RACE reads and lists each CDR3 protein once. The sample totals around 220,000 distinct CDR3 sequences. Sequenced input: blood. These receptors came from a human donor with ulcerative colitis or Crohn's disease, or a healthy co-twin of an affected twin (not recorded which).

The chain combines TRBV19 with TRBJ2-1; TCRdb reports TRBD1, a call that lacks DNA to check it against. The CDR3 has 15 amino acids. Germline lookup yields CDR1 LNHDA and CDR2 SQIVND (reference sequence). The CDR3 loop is CASSISGPGGNEQFF. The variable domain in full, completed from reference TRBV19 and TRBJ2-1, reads DGGITQSPKYLFRKEGQNVTLSCEQNLNHDAMYWYRQDPGQGLRLIYYSQIVNDFQKGDIAEGYSVSREKKESFPLTVTSAQKNPTAFYLCASSISGPGGNEQFFGPGTRLTVL.

The CDR3 sequence is CASSLDGFLETQYF. This chain uses TRBV7-2 with TRBJ2-5. This CDR3 has 14 residues. The germline V gene encodes CDR1 SGHTA and CDR2 FQGNSA.

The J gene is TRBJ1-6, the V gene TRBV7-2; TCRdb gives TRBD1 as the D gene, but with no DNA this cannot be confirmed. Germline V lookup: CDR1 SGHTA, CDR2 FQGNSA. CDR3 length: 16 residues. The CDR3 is CASSLPGGGRDSPLHF.

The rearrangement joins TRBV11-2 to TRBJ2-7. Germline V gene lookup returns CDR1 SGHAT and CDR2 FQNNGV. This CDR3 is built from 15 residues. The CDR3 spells CASSLEVSGSYEQYF. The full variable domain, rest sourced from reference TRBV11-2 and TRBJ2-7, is EAGVAQSPRYKIIEKRQSVAFWCNPISGHATLYWYQQILGQGPKLLIQFQNNGVVDDSQLPKDRFSAERLKGVDSTLKIQPAKLEDSAVYLCASSLEVSGSYEQYFGPGTRLTVT.

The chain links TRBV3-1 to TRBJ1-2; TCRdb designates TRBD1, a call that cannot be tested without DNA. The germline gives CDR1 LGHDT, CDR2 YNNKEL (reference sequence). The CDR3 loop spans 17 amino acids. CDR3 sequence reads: CASSPGQGALSNYGYTF. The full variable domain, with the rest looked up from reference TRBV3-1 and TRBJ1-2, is DTAVSQTPKYLVTQMGNDKSIKCEQNLGHDTMYWYKQDSKKFLKIMFSYNNKELIINETVPNRFSPKSPDKAHLNLHINSLELGDSAVYFCASSPGQGALSNYGYTFGSGTRLTVV.

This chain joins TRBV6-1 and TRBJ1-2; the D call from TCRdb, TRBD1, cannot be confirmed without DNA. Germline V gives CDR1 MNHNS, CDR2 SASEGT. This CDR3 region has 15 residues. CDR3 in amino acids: CASSTPRTGRYGYTF.

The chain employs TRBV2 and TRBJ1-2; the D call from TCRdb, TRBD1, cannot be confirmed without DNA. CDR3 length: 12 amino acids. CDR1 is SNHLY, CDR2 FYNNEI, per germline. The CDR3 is CASSFGTYGYTF.

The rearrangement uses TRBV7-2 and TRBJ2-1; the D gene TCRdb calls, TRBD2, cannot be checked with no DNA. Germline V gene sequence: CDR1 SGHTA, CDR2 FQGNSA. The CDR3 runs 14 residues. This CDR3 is CASSPALFYNEQFF.